The 25 T cell receptor beta chains reported below all come from one sample, sequenced in a study of PD-L1 blockade in urothelial cancer (dated by TCRdb to the late 2010s). Reading the label with the study, this specimen's time point is: peripheral blood 6 weeks after treatment start. Preparation of the library involved the immunoSEQ multiplex PCR assay. This immuneACCESS table, as held by TCRdb, lists in-frame sequences with V and J called but not all clones. Of the missing ones, under half trace to an unresolved V gene in checked studies; the others have no known cause. The sample table lists around 29,000 clones, 80% to 85% of them with a count of one. The ten largest account for around 3% of the sample. The specimen was PBMCs, collected around atezolizumab (anti-PD-L1) treatment. These TCRs come from a man between 65 and 80 years old with urothelial cancer.

The V gene is TRBV15, the J gene TRBJ2-5; weak D call: TRBD2 (6 bases). The CDR3 covers 16 residues. CDR1 and CDR2 from the germline V gene are LNHNV and YYDKDF (reference sequence). The V end was cut by 9 bases, the J end by 5 bases, with 25 bases between. CDR3 in amino acids: CATSRRAGRLGETQYF. For the CDR3, the DNA is TGTGCCACTAGTCGCCGGGCGGGGCGGTTGGGGGAGACCCAGTACTTC.

The V call is TRBV18, the J call TRBJ2-2; 7 nucleotides match TRBD1. The CDR3 has 15 residues. V was pared by 2 bases and J by 5 bases, with 5 bases of the junction left unmatched. CDR1 and CDR2 from the germline V gene are KGHSH and LQKENI. CDR3 sequence (DNA): TGTGCCAGCTCACCAACGACAGGGCGGACCGGGGAGCTGTTTTTT. Protein product: CASSPTTGRTGELFF.

The V call is TRBV5-1, the J call TRBJ2-5; 9 bases map to TRBD2. Germline values: CDR1 SGHRS, CDR2 YFSETQ. The CDR3 totals 14 residues. V was pared by 4 bases and J by 5 bases, with 6 bases of the junction left unmatched. For the CDR3, the DNA is TGCGCCAGCAGCCCGGTAGCGGGAGTGGAGACCCAGTACTTC. It yields the protein CASSPVAGVETQYF.

V gene TRBV19 combines with J gene TRBJ2-5; the match to TRBD2 covers 8 bases. V lost 1 base to trimming and J lost 2 bases; unmatched junction nucleotides: 9. CDR3 length equals 17 residues. CDR1 and CDR2 (germline): LNHDA, SQIVND (reference sequence). CDR3 DNA sequence: TGTGCCAGTAGTATAGGTGGTAGCGGGGCTATTCAAGAGACCCAGTACTTC. Its translation: CASSIGGSGAIQETQYF.

This chain uses TRBV30 with TRBJ1-3, with 9 nucleotides matching TRBD1. Per the germline V gene, CDR1 is GTSNPN and CDR2 is SVGIG (reference sequence). CDR3 length: 14 amino acids. Losses at the gene ends were 6 bases for V and 4 bases for J; bases not matched to a gene: 7. The CDR3 region has the DNA TGTGCCTGCTATAGACAGGGGGTCGGAAACACCATATATTTT. Protein: CACYRQGVGNTIYF.

The V call is TRBV19, the J call TRBJ2-7; D is possibly TRBD1 (5 bases). The CDR3 totals 14 residues. Trimming took off 4 bases at V and 3 bases at J, with 13 bases between the two ends. In germline, CDR1 is LNHDA, CDR2 SQIVND (reference sequence). The CDR3 region is CASSRAGPFYEQYF. In nucleotides, the CDR3 is TGTGCCAGTAGTAGGGCAGGGCCCTTCTACGAGCAGTACTTC. Looking up the rest from reference TRBV19 and TRBJ2-7 gives the full variable domain: DGGITQSPKYLFRKEGQNVTLSCEQNLNHDAMYWYRQDPGQGLRLIYYSQIVNDFQKGDIAEGYSVSREKKESFPLTVTSAQKNPTAFYLCASSRAGPFYEQYFGPGTRLTVT.

This chain uses TRBV15 with TRBJ2-7; D is ambiguous. Per the germline V gene, CDR1 is LNHNV and CDR2 is YYDKDF (reference sequence). CDR3 length equals 14 residues. The germline V and J ends were trimmed by 0 bases and 0 bases, with 6 bases remaining between them. The CDR3: CATSRDTGSYEQYF. CDR3 bases: TGTGCCACCAGCAGAGATACGGGCTCCTACGAGCAGTACTTC.

This clone is medium-sized (0.01 to 0.1%) within its sample. V gene TRBV6-4 combines with J gene TRBJ2-1; TRBD1 matches 7 bases. The junction had 6 bases not matched to a gene; V was cut back by 4 bases and J by 6 bases. The CDR3 has 14 amino acids. Germline CDR1 MRHNA, CDR2 SNTAGT. CDR3 sequence reads: CASSALAGGNEQFF. The CDR3 coding sequence is TGTGCCAGCAGTGCTCTGGCAGGGGGCAATGAGCAGTTCTTC.

The rearrangement joins TRBV7-2 to TRBJ2-3; no clear D. The CDR3 is 12 residues long. Germline CDR1 and CDR2: SGHTA and FQGNSA. Trimming removed 6 bases from V and 3 bases from J, with 7 bases in between. CDR3 residues: CASRQTTDTQYF. CDR3 DNA sequence: TGTGCCAGCAGGCAAACTACAGATACGCAGTATTTT.

The chain combines TRBV7-2 with TRBJ2-5; 8 bases map to TRBD1. The ends lost 2 bases at V and 1 base at J; junction bases unmatched: 3. The CDR3 loop spans 15 amino acids. CDR1 and CDR2 from the germline V gene are SGHTA and FQGNSA. The CDR3 region has the DNA TGTGCCAGCAGCTTAATGGGACAGGCCCAAGAGACCCAGTACTTC. Translating gives CASSLMGQAQETQYF.

This chain links TRBV28 with TRBJ1-1; D remains ambiguous. CDR1 is MDHEN and CDR2 is SYDVKM in the germline V gene. V dropped 3 bases and J dropped 4 bases, with 12 bases sitting between them. The CDR3 runs to 14 residues. In nucleotides, the CDR3 is TGTGCCAGCAGTTTGCCGGGAGTGAGCACTGAAGCTTTCTTT. This sequence encodes CASSLPGVSTEAFF.

The chain combines TRBV30 with TRBJ1-1; 7 positions match TRBD1. This CDR3 is built from 11 residues. The ends lost 5 bases at V and 7 bases at J; junction bases unmatched: 4. Germline V CDR1 and CDR2: GTSNPN, SVGIG (reference sequence). As DNA, the CDR3 is TGTGCCTGGGGGGGACAGCTTGAAGCTTTCTTT. It encodes CAWGGQLEAFF.

The chain recombines TRBV6-1 with TRBJ2-5; 7 positions agree with TRBD1. Losses at the gene ends were 2 bases for V and 5 bases for J; bases not matched to a gene: 2. This CDR3 has 13 amino acids. Germline V CDR1 and CDR2: MNHNS, SASEGT. The CDR3, as DNA: TGTGCCAGCAGTGAACCACAGGGGGAGACCCAGTACTTC. Translated, it gives CASSEPQGETQYF.

A few counts support this clone. This chain uses TRBV29-1 with TRBJ2-1; maybe TRBD2 (5 bases). Germline CDR1 reads SQVTM; CDR2 reads ANQGSEA. V was pared by 7 bases and J by 2 bases, with 15 bases between. CDR3 length: 14 residues. CDR3 in amino acids: CSAGASTTYNEQFF. Here the CDR3 DNA reads TGCAGCGCTGGTGCTAGCACGACCTACAATGAGCAGTTCTTC.

V and J are TRBV4-3 and TRBJ2-5; TRBD2 matches 9 bases. The germline gives CDR1 LGHNA, CDR2 YSLEER. V was pared by 0 bases and J by 7 bases, with 6 bases of the junction left unmatched. CDR3 length: 15 amino acids. The CDR3 DNA reads TGCGCCAGCAGCCAAGAGGATAGCGGGGGTGGGACCCAGTACTTC. This gives the protein CASSQEDSGGGTQYF.

The chain couples TRBV19 to TRBJ1-1; D gene uncertain. The V end lost 3 bases, the J end lost 6 bases, and 8 bases lay between the germline ends. Germline V gene data show CDR1 as LNHDA and CDR2 as SQIVND (reference sequence). The CDR3 has 12 residues. The CDR3 loop is CASSIGVAEAFF. The CDR3 region has the DNA TGTGCCAGTAGTATCGGGGTCGCTGAAGCTTTCTTT.

This rearrangement joins TRBV10-3 to TRBJ2-1; TRBD1 might be the D (6 bases). From germline, CDR1 is ENHRY and CDR2 SYGVKD. With 10 bases removed from V and 4 bases from J, the gap between germline ends came to 11 bases. The CDR3 spans 12 residues. CDR3 in DNA: TGTGCCACTACAGGGAATTACAATGAGCAGTTCTTC. Translating gives CATTGNYNEQFF.

In its sample, this clone was seen once. The chain uses TRBV5-4 and TRBJ1-5; the D gene is possibly TRBD1 (6 bases). CDR1 SGHNT and CDR2 YYREEE come from the germline V gene (reference sequence). CDR3 length: 14 residues. The ends were cut back, 4 bases at V and 1 base at J, with 9 bases in the middle. CDR3 loop: CASSKDRSNQPQHF. The CDR3 DNA is TGTGCCAGCAGCAAGGACAGAAGCAATCAGCCCCAGCATTTT.

This chain uses TRBV29-1 with TRBJ2-3; 9 bases match TRBD1. The CDR3 runs to 15 residues. V gave up 7 bases and J gave up 0 bases; unmatched junction bases: 8. Germline lookup yields CDR1 SQVTM and CDR2 ANQGSEA. The CDR3 loop reads CSERGQGHSTDTQYF. In DNA, the CDR3 is TGCAGCGAGAGGGGACAGGGACATAGCACAGATACGCAGTATTTT.

As DNA, the CDR3 is TGTGCCAGCAGTTTTCAGCCAGGGCTGGAGACCCAGTACTTC. This codes for CASSFQPGLETQYF. This chain links TRBV28 with TRBJ2-5; tentative D call: TRBD1 (5 bases). Germline loops: CDR1 MDHEN, CDR2 SYDVKM. The CDR3 is 14 residues long. With 3 bases removed from V and 5 bases from J, the gap between germline ends came to 13 bases.

This chain uses TRBV5-1 with TRBJ2-7, with 7 bases lining up with TRBD2. After removal of 4 bases from V and 1 base from J, the junction contained 5 bases not matched to a gene. The germline gives CDR1 SGHRS, CDR2 YFSETQ. This CDR3 is built from 14 residues. This chain's CDR3 is CASSSLGGSYEQYF. Written as DNA, the CDR3 is TGCGCCAGCAGCAGTCTCGGGGGGTCCTACGAGCAGTACTTC.

J is TRBJ1-4 and V is TRBV7-2; possible D gene TRBD1, 5 bases. V lost 0 bases, J lost 5 bases, and 13 bases lay in between. The length of the CDR3 is 16 residues. The germline gives CDR1 SGHTA, CDR2 FQGNSA. CDR3 amino acids: CASSLAFRQGNEKLFF. As DNA, the CDR3 is TGTGCCAGCAGCTTAGCTTTTCGGCAGGGAAATGAAAAACTGTTTTTT.

The chain has TRBV2 and TRBJ2-5, with unresolved D. CDR1 SNHLY and CDR2 FYNNEI come from the germline V gene. This CDR3 region has 13 residues. V was trimmed by 3 bases and J by 4 bases, leaving 9 bases between them. The CDR3 reads CASSETKRETQYF. CDR3 nucleotides: TGTGCCAGCAGTGAGACCAAGCGAGAGACCCAGTACTTC.

The chain links TRBV7-2 to TRBJ1-1, with D unclear. Deletions cut 1 base from V and 6 bases from J, with 12 bases between. CDR3 length equals 14 residues. Germline V CDR1 and CDR2: SGHTA, FQGNSA. CDR3: CASSLDPLGAEAFF. The CDR3 DNA reads as TGTGCCAGCAGCTTAGACCCCCTAGGTGCTGAAGCTTTCTTT.

This chain links TRBV2 with TRBJ1-4, with 9 bases matching TRBD1. CDR3 length equals 16 residues. V lost 10 bases, J lost 2 bases, and 11 bases stayed unmatched. Germline V gene sequence: CDR1 SNHLY, CDR2 FYNNEI. The CDR3 DNA follows: TGTGCCACCAGGACCTTAACAGGGGGCACTAATGAAAAACTGTTTTTT. Encoded protein: CATRTLTGGTNEKLFF.